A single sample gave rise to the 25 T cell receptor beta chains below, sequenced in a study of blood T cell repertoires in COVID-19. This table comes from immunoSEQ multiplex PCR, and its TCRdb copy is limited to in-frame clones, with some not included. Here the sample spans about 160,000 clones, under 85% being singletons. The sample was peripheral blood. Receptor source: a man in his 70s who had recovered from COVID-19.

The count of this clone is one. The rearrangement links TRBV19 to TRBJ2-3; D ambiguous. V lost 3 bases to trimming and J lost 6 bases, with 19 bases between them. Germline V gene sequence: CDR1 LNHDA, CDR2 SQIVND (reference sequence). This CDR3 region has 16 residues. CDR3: CASSIFPGSSWDTQYF. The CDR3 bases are TGTGCCAGTAGTATCTTTCCAGGTTCAAGCTGGGATACGCAGTATTTT.

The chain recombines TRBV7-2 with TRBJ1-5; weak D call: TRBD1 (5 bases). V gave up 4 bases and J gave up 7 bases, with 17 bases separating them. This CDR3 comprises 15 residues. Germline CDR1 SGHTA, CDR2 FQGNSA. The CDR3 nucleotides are TGTGCCAGCAGCTCCCGGGCCTCTCCAGGGCAGCCCCAGCATTTT. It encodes CASSSRASPGQPQHF.

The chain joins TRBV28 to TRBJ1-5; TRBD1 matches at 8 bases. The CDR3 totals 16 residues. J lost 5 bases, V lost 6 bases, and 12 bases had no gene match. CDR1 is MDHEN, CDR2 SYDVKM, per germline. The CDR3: CASSPPGQGRYQPQHF. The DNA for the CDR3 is TGTGCCAGCAGCCCCCCCGGACAGGGAAGGTATCAGCCCCAGCATTTT.

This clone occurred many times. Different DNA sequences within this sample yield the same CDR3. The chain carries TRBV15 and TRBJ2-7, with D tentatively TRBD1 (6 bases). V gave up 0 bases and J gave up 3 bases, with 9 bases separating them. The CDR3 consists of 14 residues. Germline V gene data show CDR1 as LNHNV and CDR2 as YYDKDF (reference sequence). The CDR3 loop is CATSRDGGSYEQYF. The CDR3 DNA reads TGTGCCACCAGCAGAGATGGGGGCAGCTACGAGCAGTACTTC.

Here the CDR3 reads CASTWGGGNSNQPQHF. The CDR3 coding sequence is TGTGCCAGCACCTGGGGTGGGGGGAATAGCAATCAGCCCCAGCATTTT. The V gene is TRBV2, the J gene TRBJ1-5; perhaps TRBD1 as D (5 bases). Trimming pared 7 bases from V and 0 bases from J, leaving 16 bases between. CDR1 and CDR2 from the germline V gene are SNHLY and FYNNEI. The CDR3 sequence is 16 residues long.

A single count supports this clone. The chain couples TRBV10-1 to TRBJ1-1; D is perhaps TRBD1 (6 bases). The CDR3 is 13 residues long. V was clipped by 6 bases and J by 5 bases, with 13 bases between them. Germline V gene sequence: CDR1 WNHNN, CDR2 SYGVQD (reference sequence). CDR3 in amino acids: CASSGQSGTEAFF. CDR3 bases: TGCGCCAGCAGCGGACAGTCTGGGACTGAAGCTTTCTTT.

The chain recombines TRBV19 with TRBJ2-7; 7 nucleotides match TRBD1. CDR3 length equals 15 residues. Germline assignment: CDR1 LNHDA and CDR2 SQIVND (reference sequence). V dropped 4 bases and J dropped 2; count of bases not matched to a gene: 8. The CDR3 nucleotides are TGTGCCAGTAGTAGCCCGAGACAGGGAGCCTACGAGCAGTACTTC. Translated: CASSSPRQGAYEQYF.

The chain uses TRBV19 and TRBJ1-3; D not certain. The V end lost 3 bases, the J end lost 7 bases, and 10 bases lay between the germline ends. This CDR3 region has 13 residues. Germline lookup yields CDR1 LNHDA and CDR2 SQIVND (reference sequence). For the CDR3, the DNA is TGTGCCAGTAGTATGCCAGGTCGGAACACCATATATTTT. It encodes CASSMPGRNTIYF.

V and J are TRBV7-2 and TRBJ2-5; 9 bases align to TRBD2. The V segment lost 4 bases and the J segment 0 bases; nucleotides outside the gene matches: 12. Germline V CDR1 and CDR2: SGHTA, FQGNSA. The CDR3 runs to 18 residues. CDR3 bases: TGTGCCAGCAGCTCTTTAGCGGGAGCGACCTTCTACCAAGAGACCCAGTACTTC. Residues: CASSSLAGATFYQETQYF.

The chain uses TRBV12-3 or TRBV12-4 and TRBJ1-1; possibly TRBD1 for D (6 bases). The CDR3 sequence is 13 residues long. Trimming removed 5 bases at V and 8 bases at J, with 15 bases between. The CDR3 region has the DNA TGTGCCAGCAGTCATTGGACAGAAGGAGAAGCTTTCTTT. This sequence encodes CASSHWTEGEAFF.

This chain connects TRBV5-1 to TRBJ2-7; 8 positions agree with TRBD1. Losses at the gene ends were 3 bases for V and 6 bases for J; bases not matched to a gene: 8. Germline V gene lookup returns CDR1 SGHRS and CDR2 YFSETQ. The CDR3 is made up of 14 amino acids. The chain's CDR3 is CASSSDRGLGEQYF. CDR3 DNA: TGCGCCAGCAGCTCAGACAGGGGTCTCGGCGAGCAGTACTTC.

As DNA, the CDR3 is TGTGCCAGCAGCGTAGCCACTTCAGGCAATGAGCAGTTCTTC. It specifies CASSVATSGNEQFF. The chain is built from TRBV9 and TRBJ2-1; D call uncertain. V was cut by 0 bases and J by 6 bases, with 10 bases left in between. Germline V gives CDR1 SGDLS, CDR2 YYNGEE. CDR3 length: 14 amino acids.

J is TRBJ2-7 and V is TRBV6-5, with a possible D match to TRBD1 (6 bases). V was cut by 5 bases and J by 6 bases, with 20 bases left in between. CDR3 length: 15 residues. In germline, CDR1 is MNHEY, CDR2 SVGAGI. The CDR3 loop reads CASSQRQVRRFEQYF. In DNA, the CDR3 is TGTGCCAGCAGTCAAAGACAGGTTAGGCGCTTCGAGCAGTACTTC.

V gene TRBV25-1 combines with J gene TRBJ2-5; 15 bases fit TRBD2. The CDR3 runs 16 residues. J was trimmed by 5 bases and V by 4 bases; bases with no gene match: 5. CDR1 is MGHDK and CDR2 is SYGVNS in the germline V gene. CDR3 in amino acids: CASSVGTSGRFETQYF. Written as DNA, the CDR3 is TGTGCCAGCAGTGTGGGGACTAGCGGGAGGTTTGAGACCCAGTACTTC. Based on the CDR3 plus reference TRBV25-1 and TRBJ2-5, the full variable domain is EADIYQTPRYLVIGTGKKITLECSQTMGHDKMYWYQQDPGMELHLIHYSYGVNSTEKGDLSSESTVSRIRTEHFPLTLESARPSHTSQYLCASSVGTSGRFETQYFGPGTRLLVL.

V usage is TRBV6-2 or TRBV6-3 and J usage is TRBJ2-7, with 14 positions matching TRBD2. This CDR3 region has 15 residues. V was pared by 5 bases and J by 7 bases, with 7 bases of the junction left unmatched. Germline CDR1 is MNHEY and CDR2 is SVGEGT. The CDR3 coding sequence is TGTGCCAGCAGTCCGGGACTAGCGGGAGTGGAAGAGCAGTACTTC. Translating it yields CASSPGLAGVEEQYF.

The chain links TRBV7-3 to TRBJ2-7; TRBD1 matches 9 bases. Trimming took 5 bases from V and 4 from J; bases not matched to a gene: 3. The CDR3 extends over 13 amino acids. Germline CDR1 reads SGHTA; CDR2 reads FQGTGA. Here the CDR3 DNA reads TGTGCCAGCAGCCGGGACAGGGCTTACGAGCAGTACTTC. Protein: CASSRDRAYEQYF.

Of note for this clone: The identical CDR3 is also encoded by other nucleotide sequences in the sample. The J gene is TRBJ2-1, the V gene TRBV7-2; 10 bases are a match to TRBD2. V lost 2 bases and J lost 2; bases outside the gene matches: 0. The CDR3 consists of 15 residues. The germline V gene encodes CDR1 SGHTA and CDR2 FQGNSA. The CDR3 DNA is TGTGCCAGCAGCTTAACTAGCGGGACCTACAATGAGCAGTTCTTC. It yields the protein CASSLTSGTYNEQFF.

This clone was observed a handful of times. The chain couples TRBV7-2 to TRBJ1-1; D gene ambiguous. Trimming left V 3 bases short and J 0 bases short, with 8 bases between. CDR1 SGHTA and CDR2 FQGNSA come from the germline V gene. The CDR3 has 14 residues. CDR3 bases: TGTGCCAGCAGCTTGGGCTTCGTGAACACTGAAGCTTTCTTT. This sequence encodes CASSLGFVNTEAFF.

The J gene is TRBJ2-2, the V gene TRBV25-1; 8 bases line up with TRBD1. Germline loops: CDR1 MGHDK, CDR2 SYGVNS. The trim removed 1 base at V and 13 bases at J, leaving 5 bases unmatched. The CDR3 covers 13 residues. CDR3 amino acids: CASSESPDRGLFF. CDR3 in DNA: TGTGCCAGCAGTGAATCCCCAGACAGGGGGCTGTTTTTT.

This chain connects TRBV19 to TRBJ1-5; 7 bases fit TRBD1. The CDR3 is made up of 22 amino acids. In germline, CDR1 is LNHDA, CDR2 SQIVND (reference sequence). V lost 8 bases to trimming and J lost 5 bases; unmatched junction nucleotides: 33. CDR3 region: CASRSLVTGMRSWSPPDQPQHF. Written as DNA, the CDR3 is TGTGCCAGTCGTAGTTTGGTGACAGGGATGCGTTCCTGGAGCCCTCCTGATCAGCCCCAGCATTTT.

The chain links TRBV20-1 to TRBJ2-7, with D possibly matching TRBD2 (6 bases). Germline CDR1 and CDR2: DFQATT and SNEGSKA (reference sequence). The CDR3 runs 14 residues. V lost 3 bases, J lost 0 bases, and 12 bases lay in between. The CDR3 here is CSASGGTVSYEQYF. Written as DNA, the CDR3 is TGCAGTGCTAGTGGCGGGACTGTCTCCTACGAGCAGTACTTC.

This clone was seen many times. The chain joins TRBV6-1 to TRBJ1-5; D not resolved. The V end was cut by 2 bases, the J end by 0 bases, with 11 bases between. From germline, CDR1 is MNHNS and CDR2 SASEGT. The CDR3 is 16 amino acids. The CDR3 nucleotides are TGTGCCAGCAGTGAAATTGGCAGATATAGCAATCAGCCCCAGCATTTT. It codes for CASSEIGRYSNQPQHF.

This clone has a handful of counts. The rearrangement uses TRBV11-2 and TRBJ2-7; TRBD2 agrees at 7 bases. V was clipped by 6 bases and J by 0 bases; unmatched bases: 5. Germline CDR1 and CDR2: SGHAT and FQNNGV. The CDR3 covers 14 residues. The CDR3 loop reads CASRIAGDSYEQYF. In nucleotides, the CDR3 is TGTGCCAGCAGGATAGCGGGTGACTCCTACGAGCAGTACTTC.

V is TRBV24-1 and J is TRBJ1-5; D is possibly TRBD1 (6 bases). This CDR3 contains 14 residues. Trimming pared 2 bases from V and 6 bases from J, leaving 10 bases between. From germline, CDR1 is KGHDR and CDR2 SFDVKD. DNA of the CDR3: TGTGCCACCAGTGATTCTCAGGGGTTTCAGCCCCAGCATTTT. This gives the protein CATSDSQGFQPQHF.

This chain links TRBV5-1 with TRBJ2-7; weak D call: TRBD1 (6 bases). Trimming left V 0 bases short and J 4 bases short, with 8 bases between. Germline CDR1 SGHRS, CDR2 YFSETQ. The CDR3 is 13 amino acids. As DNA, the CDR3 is TGCGCCAGCAGCTTGGGACAGGATTACGAGCAGTACTTC. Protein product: CASSLGQDYEQYF.